The clone carrying this T cell receptor beta chain appeared a few times. RNA was extracted from bulk tissue without any cell sorting. More than 3 cm separated this lung sample from the edge of the tumor. Trimming left V 5 bases short and J 4 bases short, with 15 bases between. Germline CDR1 MNHEY, CDR2 SVGAGI. This CDR3 is built from 15 residues. The sample is drawn from a study of tumor and adjacent non-tumor tissue in lung cancer. Study as a whole: Patients comprised 12 adenocarcinoma, 2 squamous cell carcinoma and 1 small cell lung cancer. Patients were aged about 30 to 76, about 10 men and about five women, stage I to III.

A modified ARM-PCR protocol with three rounds of nested PCR amplified TCRbeta. TCRdb analysed the multiplex PCR reads with MiXCR anew, one entry per CDR3 protein. The repertoire has approximately 120,000 distinct CDR3 sequences, about 64% of them found once; the top ten carry roughly 20%. This chain joins TRBV6-5 and TRBJ1-3, with D perhaps TRBD1 (6 bases). This clonotype originated in a man between 60 and 70 years old with non-small cell lung cancer. The sample was distant non-tumor lung tissue. The CDR3 region has the DNA TGTGCCAGCAGTAGAGGACAGCGATGGGGAAACACCATATATTTT. Translating gives CASSRGQRWGNTIYF.